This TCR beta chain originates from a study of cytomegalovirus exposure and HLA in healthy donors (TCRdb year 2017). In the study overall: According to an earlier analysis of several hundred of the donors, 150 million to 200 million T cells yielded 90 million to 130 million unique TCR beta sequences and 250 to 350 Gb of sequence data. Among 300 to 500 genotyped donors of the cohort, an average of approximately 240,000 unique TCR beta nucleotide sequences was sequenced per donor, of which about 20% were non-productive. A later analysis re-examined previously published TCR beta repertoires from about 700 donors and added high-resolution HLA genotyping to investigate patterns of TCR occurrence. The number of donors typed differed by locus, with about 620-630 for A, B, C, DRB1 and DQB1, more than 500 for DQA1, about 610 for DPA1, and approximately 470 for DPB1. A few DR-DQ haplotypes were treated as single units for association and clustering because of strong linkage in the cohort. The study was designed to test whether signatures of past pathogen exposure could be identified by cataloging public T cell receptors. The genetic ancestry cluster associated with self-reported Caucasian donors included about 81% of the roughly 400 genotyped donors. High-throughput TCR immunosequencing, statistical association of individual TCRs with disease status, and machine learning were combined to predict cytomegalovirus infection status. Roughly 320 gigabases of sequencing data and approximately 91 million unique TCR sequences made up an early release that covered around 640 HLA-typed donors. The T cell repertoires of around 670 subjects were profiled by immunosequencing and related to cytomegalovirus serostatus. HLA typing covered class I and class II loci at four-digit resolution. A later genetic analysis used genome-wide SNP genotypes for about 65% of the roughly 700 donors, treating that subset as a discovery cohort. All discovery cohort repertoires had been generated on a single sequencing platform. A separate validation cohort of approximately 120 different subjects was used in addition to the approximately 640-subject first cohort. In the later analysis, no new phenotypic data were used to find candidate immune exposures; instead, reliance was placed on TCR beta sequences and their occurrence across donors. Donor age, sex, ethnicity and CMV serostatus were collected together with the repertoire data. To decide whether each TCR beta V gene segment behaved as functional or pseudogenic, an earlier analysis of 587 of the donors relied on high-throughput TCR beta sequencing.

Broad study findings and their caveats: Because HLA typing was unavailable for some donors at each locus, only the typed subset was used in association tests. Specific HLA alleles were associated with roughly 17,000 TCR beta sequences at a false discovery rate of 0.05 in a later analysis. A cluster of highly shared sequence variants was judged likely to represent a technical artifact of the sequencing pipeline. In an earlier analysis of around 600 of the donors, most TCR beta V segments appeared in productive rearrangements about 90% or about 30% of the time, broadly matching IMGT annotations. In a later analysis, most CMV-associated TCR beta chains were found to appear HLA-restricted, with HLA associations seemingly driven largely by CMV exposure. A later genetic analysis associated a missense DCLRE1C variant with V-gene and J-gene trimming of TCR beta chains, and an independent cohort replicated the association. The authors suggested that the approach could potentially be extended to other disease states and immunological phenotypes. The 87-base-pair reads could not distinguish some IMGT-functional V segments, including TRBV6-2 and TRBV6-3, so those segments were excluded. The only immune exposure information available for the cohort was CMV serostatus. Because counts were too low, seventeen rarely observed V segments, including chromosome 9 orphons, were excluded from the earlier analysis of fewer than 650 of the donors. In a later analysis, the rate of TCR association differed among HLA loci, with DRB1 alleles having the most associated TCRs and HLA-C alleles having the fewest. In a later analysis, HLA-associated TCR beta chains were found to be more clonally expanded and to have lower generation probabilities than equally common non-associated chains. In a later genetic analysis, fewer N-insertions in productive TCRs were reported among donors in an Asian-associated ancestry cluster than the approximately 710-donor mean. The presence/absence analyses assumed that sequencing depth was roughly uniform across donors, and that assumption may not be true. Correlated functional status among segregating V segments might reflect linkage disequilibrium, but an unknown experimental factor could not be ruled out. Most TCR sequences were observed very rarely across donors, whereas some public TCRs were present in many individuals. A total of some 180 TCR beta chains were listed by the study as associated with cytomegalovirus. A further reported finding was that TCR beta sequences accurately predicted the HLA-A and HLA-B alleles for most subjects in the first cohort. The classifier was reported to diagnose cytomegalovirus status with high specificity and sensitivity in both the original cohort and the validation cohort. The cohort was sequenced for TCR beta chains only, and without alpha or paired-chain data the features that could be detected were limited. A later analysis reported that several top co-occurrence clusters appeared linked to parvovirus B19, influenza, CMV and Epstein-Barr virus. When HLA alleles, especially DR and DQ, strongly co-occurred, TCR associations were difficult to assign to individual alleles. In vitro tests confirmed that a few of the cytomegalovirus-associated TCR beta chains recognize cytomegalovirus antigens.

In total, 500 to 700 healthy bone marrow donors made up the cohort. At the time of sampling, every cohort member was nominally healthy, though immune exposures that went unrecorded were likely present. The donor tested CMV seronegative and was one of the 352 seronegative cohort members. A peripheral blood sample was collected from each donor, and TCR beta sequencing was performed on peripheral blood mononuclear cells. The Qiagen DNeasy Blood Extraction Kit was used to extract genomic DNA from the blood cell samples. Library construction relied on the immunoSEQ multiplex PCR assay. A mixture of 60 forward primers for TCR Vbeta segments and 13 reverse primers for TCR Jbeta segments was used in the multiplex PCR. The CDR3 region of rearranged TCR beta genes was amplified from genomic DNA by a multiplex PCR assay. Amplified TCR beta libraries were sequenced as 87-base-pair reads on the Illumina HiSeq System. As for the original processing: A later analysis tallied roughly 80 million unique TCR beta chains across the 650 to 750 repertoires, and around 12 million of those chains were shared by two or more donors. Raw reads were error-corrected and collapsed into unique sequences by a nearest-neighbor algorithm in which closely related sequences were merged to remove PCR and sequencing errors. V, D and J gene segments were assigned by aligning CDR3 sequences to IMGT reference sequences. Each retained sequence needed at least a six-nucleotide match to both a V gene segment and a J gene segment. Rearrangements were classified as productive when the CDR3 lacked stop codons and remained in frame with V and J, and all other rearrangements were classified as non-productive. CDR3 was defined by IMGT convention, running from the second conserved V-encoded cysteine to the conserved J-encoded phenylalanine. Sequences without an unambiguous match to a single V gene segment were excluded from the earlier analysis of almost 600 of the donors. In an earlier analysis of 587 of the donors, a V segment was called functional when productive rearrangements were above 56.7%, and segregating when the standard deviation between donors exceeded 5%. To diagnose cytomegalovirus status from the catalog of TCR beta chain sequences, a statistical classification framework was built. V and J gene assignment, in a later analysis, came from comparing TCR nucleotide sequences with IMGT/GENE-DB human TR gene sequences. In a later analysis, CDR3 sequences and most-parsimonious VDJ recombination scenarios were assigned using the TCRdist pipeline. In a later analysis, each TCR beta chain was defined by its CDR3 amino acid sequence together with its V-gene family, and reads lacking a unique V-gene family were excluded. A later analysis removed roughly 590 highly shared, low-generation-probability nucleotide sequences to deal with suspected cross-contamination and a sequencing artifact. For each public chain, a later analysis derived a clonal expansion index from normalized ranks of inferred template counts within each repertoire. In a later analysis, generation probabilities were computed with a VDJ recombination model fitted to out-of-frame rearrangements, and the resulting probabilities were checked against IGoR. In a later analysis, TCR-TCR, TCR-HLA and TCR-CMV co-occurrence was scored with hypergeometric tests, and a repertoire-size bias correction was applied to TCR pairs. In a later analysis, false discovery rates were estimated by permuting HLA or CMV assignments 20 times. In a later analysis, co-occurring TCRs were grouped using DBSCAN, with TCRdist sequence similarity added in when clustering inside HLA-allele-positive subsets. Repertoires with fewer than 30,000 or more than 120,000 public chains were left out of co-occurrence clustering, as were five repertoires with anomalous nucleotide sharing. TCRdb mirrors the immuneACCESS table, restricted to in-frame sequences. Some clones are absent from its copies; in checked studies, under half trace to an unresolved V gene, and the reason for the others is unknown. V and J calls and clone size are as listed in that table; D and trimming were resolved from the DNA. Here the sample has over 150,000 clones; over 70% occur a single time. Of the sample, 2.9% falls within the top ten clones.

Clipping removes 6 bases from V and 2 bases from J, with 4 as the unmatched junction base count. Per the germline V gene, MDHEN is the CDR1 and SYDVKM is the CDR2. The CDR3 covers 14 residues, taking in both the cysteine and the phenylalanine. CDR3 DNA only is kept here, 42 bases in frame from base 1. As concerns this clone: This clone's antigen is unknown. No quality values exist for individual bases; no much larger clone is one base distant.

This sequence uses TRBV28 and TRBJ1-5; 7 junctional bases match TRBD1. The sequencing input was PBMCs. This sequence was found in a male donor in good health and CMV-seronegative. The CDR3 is CASRPDRGNQPQHF. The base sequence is TGTGCCAGCAGGCCCGACAGGGGCAATCAGCCCCAGCATTTT.